These 29 T cell receptor beta chains share one sample of origin, sequenced in a study of blood T cell repertoires in COVID-19. Some clones are missing from TCRdb's copy, which holds only in-frame ones; the method was immunoSEQ multiplex PCR. This table has about 120,000 clones, 70% to 90% appearing once. The specimen was peripheral blood. These receptors came from a man aged 35 to 55 with acute or convalescent COVID-19.

The chain employs TRBV7-2 and TRBJ1-6; perhaps TRBD1 as D (5 bases). Germline-derived CDR1 and CDR2 are SGHTA and FQGNSA. This CDR3 spans 14 amino acids. With 5 bases removed from V and 1 base from J, the gap between germline ends came to 6 bases. CDR3 amino acids: CASSGHSYNSPLHF. Written as DNA, the CDR3 is TGTGCCAGCAGCGGACATTCCTATAATTCACCCCTCCACTTT.

V usage is TRBV7-9 and J usage is TRBJ2-1; weak D call: TRBD2 (5 bases). Germline values: CDR1 SEHNR, CDR2 FQNEAQ (reference sequence). V was shortened by 4 bases and J by 0 bases, with 16 bases between the two germline ends. The CDR3 is 17 residues long. The CDR3 DNA is TGTGCCAGCAGCTCTTCCACTAGGGAAAGCTCCTACAATGAGCAGTTCTTC. Amino acids: CASSSSTRESSYNEQFF.

This chain links TRBV7-8 with TRBJ2-6; a weak D match, TRBD1 (6 bases). Trimming cost V 5 bases and J 0 bases, with 17 bases left between them. This CDR3 is built from 18 residues. Germline-derived CDR1 and CDR2 are SGHVS and FQNEAQ. The CDR3 region has the DNA TGTGCCAGCAGCCCAACGACAGGCTACCGCTCTGGGGCCAACGTCCTGACTTTC. Amino acids: CASSPTTGYRSGANVLTF.

This clone was recorded only once. The chain joins TRBV29-1 to TRBJ1-1; D unresolved. The V gene's germline CDR1 is SQVTM and CDR2 ANQGSEA. This CDR3 spans 12 amino acids. With 4 bases removed from V and 5 bases from J, the gap between germline ends came to 11 bases. The CDR3 protein is CSVVSGGTEAFF. The DNA of the CDR3 is TGCAGCGTTGTCTCGGGAGGGACTGAAGCTTTCTTT. Combining the CDR3 with reference TRBV29-1 and TRBJ1-1 gives the whole variable domain SAVISQKPSRDICQRGTSLTIQCQVDSQVTMMFWYRQQPGQSLTLIATANQGSEATYESGFVIDKFPISRPNLTFSTLTVSNMSPEDSSIYLCSVVSGGTEAFFGQGTRLTVV.

This chain connects TRBV5-5 to TRBJ2-3, with TRBD1 as a possible D gene (6 bases). Germline-derived CDR1 and CDR2 are SGHKS and YYEKEE (reference sequence). This CDR3 is 15 amino acids long. Trimming stripped 4 bases from V and 6 bases from J, with 18 bases between. The CDR3 here is CASSGQRRFGDTQYF. The CDR3 bases are TGTGCCAGCAGCGGACAGAGACGGTTCGGGGATACGCAGTATTTT.

The CDR3 DNA reads TGTGCCAGTAGTATAGGCAGCGTTATGGACGAGCAGTACTTC. Protein product: CASSIGSVMDEQYF. J is TRBJ2-7 and V is TRBV19; D remains ambiguous. Germline-derived CDR1 and CDR2 are LNHDA and SQIVND (reference sequence). V was clipped by 1 base and J by 5 bases, with 12 bases between them. This CDR3 has 14 residues.

The rearrangement links TRBV7-3 to TRBJ2-3; perhaps TRBD2 as D (6 bases). Germline V CDR1 and CDR2: SGHTA, FQGTGA. Trimming took 5 bases from V and 0 from J, leaving 15 bases between them. The CDR3 totals 16 residues. The CDR3 DNA reads TGTGCCAGCAGCACGTGGGGGGTGCTTAGCACAGATACGCAGTATTTT. Amino acids: CASSTWGVLSTDTQYF.

V and J are TRBV9 and TRBJ2-1, with 8 bases lining up with TRBD2. This CDR3 comprises 14 residues. Germline CDR1 is SGDLS and CDR2 is YYNGEE. The ends lost 3 bases at V and 10 bases at J; junction bases unmatched: 9. CDR3 bases: TGTGCCAGCAGCGCCCGACTAGCGAGAGGAGAGCAGTTCTTC. Encoded protein: CASSARLARGEQFF.

The chain has TRBV6-1 and TRBJ1-2, with 9 nucleotides matching TRBD1. The CDR3 loop spans 13 amino acids. In germline, CDR1 is MNHNS, CDR2 SASEGT. The V gene end was trimmed by 6 bases and the J gene end by 7 bases; junction bases not matched to a gene: 6. CDR3 protein: CASRETGGAGYTF. The CDR3 nucleotides read TGTGCCAGCAGGGAGACAGGGGGGGCTGGCTACACCTTC.

The chain uses TRBV28 and TRBJ2-3; maybe TRBD2 (6 bases). CDR1 is MDHEN and CDR2 is SYDVKM in the germline V gene. With 4 bases removed from V and 8 bases from J, the gap between germline ends came to 10 bases. The CDR3 covers 12 residues. The CDR3 DNA is TGTGCCAGCAGTTCGGGACTGAGTACGCAGTATTTT. It codes for CASSSGLSTQYF. The variable domain in full, with the rest retrieved from reference TRBV28 and TRBJ2-3, is DVKVTQSSRYLVKRTGEKVFLECVQDMDHENMFWYRQDPGLGLRLIYFSYDVKMKEKGDIPEGYSVSREKKERFSLILESASTNQTSMYLCASSSGLSTQYFGPGTRLTVL.

V is TRBV19 and J is TRBJ1-1; D remains ambiguous. V lost 7 bases to trimming and J lost 1 base, with 10 bases between them. The CDR3 spans 13 residues. In germline, CDR1 is LNHDA, CDR2 SQIVND (reference sequence). The DNA for the CDR3 is TGTGCCAGTATTTACAGCCCGAACACTGAAGCTTTCTTT. Translating it yields CASIYSPNTEAFF.

The J gene is TRBJ2-7, the V gene TRBV7-2; 10 bases are a match to TRBD2. J lost 6 bases, V lost 5 bases, and 13 bases had no gene match. Germline lookup yields CDR1 SGHTA and CDR2 FQGNSA. The CDR3 consists of 16 residues. The CDR3: CASSPGGGLAGVEQYF. DNA of the CDR3: TGTGCCAGCAGCCCTGGCGGGGGGCTAGCGGGAGTCGAGCAGTACTTC. The full variable domain, in which reference TRBV7-2 and TRBJ2-7 provide the parts outside the CDR3, is GAGVSQSPSNKVTEKGKDVELRCDPISGHTALYWYRQSLGQGLEFLIYFQGNSAPDKSGLPSDRFSAERTGGSVSTLTIQRTQQEDSAVYLCASSPGGGLAGVEQYFGPGTRLTVT.

V usage is TRBV27 and J usage is TRBJ1-6; 9 nucleotides align to TRBD1. CDR3 length: 14 amino acids. Trimming took 6 bases from V and 12 from J; bases not matched to a gene: 9. CDR1 and CDR2 from the germline V gene are MNHEY and SMNVEV (reference sequence). CDR3 nucleotide sequence: TGTGCCAGCAGACCGGGACAGGGAGGATTACCCCTCCACTTT. Its protein product is CASRPGQGGLPLHF.

The chain links TRBV6-1 to TRBJ1-2; D possibly corresponds to TRBD1 (5 bases). CDR1 MNHNS and CDR2 SASEGT come from the germline V gene. Trimming took 0 bases from V and 7 from J, leaving 9 bases between them. The CDR3 has 13 residues. The CDR3 DNA sequence: TGTGCCAGCAGTGAAGCTGGGGGGTTTGGCTACACCTTC. This gives the protein CASSEAGGFGYTF.

This clone has just a few counts. The genes are TRBV10-3 and TRBJ1-5; D might be TRBD1 (5 bases). V lost 3 bases and J 0 bases, leaving 9 bases between the germline ends. The germline V gene has CDR1 ENHRY and CDR2 SYGVKD. CDR3 length equals 15 residues. DNA of the CDR3: TGTGCCATCAGTGAAGGGACTTATAGCAATCAGCCCCAGCATTTT. Its translation: CAISEGTYSNQPQHF.

The chain is built from TRBV7-9 and TRBJ2-3; TRBD1 might be the D (6 bases). V was trimmed by 1 base and J by 6 bases, leaving 14 bases between them. Germline V gene lookup returns CDR1 SEHNR and CDR2 FQNEAQ (reference sequence). The CDR3 loop spans 15 amino acids. CDR3 amino acids: CASSLVTPGQDTQYF. The CDR3 bases are TGTGCCAGCAGCTTAGTAACCCCCGGACAGGATACGCAGTATTTT.

This clone was picked up a small number of times. The chain recombines TRBV4-2 with TRBJ2-7; possible D gene TRBD2, 5 bases. V was clipped by 0 bases and J by 0 bases, with 15 bases between them. The germline gives CDR1 LGHNA, CDR2 YNFKEQ. The CDR3 loop spans 17 amino acids. The CDR3 here is CASSQDYLTGSSYEQYF. In DNA, the CDR3 is TGTGCCAGCAGCCAAGATTATCTAACGGGGAGCTCCTACGAGCAGTACTTC.

This sequence joins TRBV20-1 and TRBJ2-7; TRBD1 matches 9 bases. The CDR3 is 14 residues long. V trimming: 3 bases; J trimming: 0 bases; junction bases outside the gene matches: 3. CDR1 and CDR2 from the germline V gene are DFQATT and SNEGSKA (reference sequence). CDR3 region: CSASRGQGSYEQYF. The CDR3 coding sequence is TGCAGTGCTAGTAGGGGACAGGGCTCCTACGAGCAGTACTTC.

This chain connects TRBV5-5 to TRBJ2-5, with 8 nucleotides matching TRBD2. Trimming removed 3 bases from V and 3 bases from J; junction bases left unmatched: 10. CDR1 SGHKS and CDR2 YYEKEE come from the germline V gene (reference sequence). This CDR3 spans 16 amino acids. The CDR3 DNA follows: TGTGCCAGCAGCTGGGGACTAGGGGTTAGTAAAGAGACCCAGTACTTC. It translates to CASSWGLGVSKETQYF.

This clone was counted a few times. The chain combines TRBV12-3 or TRBV12-4 with TRBJ2-1; maybe TRBD2 (5 bases). This CDR3 is 11 amino acids long. V dropped 5 bases and J dropped 12 bases, with 11 bases sitting between them. CDR3 nucleotide sequence: TGTGCCAGCAGTCTCCGGACTCGGCAGTTCTTC. Its protein is CASSLRTRQFF.

The chain uses TRBV18 and TRBJ2-7; 9 nucleotides agree with TRBD2. There are 14 residues in the CDR3. V was pared by 3 bases and J by 3 bases, with 3 bases of the junction left unmatched. CDR1 is KGHSH and CDR2 is LQKENI in the germline V gene. The CDR3: CASSPGTSFYEQYF. CDR3 in DNA: TGTGCCAGCTCACCCGGGACTAGCTTCTACGAGCAGTACTTC.

This chain connects TRBV5-1 to TRBJ1-6; TRBD1 aligns across 10 bases. The CDR3 has 16 residues. The V gene end was trimmed by 4 bases and the J gene end by 0 bases; junction bases not matched to a gene: 1. Germline V gene lookup returns CDR1 SGHRS and CDR2 YFSETQ. The CDR3 spells CASSDRGPSYNSPLHF. DNA of the CDR3: TGCGCCAGCAGCGACAGGGGGCCCTCCTATAATTCACCCCTCCACTTT. The variable domain in full, with the rest retrieved from reference TRBV5-1 and TRBJ1-6, is KAGVTQTPRYLIKTRGQQVTLSCSPISGHRSVSWYQQTPGQGLQFLFEYFSETQRNKGNFPGRFSGRQFSNSRSEMNVSTLELGDSALYLCASSDRGPSYNSPLHFGNGTRLTVT.

This sequence joins TRBV5-4 and TRBJ2-2; D gene uncertain. The CDR3 consists of 15 residues. Germline-derived CDR1 and CDR2 are SGHNT and YYREEE (reference sequence). V gave up 0 bases and J gave up 1 base, with 7 bases separating them. This CDR3 is CASSLAGGNTGELFF. The CDR3 bases are TGTGCCAGCAGCTTGGCCGGCGGGAACACCGGGGAGCTGTTTTTT.

The rearrangement links TRBV19 to TRBJ2-1; 9 positions agree with TRBD2. The CDR3 is made up of 15 amino acids. V shed 5 bases, J shed 8 bases, and the junction held 10 bases outside the gene matches. CDR1 is LNHDA, CDR2 SQIVND, per germline (reference sequence). The CDR3 spells CASSLIAGGRHEQFF. The CDR3 region has the DNA TGTGCCAGTAGTCTCATCGCGGGGGGGAGGCATGAGCAGTTCTTC.

Details on this clone: One junction end disagrees with the germline gene, perhaps due to a read error. The chain couples TRBV7-7 to TRBJ2-1, with TRBD1 matching 10 bases. Germline CDR1 is SSHAT and CDR2 is FNYEAQ (reference sequence). This CDR3 contains 15 residues. CDR3 region: CASSLGQGGYNEQFF. The CDR3 DNA reads TGTGCTAGCAGCTTAGGACAGGGGGGGTACAATGAGCAGTTCTTC. Full variable domain (missing parts from reference TRBV7-7 and TRBJ2-1): GAGVSQSPRYKVTKRGQDVTLRCDPISSHATLYWYQQALGQGPEFLTYFNYEAQPDKSGLPSDRFSAERPEGSISTLTIQRTEQRDSAMYRCASSLGQGGYNEQFFGPGTRLTVL.

This sequence joins TRBV5-1 and TRBJ2-1, with 11 bases lining up with TRBD2. V lost 7 bases and J lost 4; bases outside the gene matches: 1. The CDR3 runs to 13 residues. Germline-derived CDR1 and CDR2 are SGHRS and YFSETQ. The CDR3 sequence: CASGTSGYNEQFF. DNA for the CDR3: TGCGCCAGCGGGACTAGCGGTTACAATGAGCAGTTCTTC.

The V call is TRBV5-5, the J call TRBJ2-3, with TRBD2 as a possible D gene (5 bases). V lost 0 bases and J 2 bases, leaving 10 bases between the germline ends. Germline V lookup: CDR1 SGHKS, CDR2 YYEKEE (reference sequence). This CDR3 is 15 amino acids long. Here the CDR3 reads CASSLGTFITDTQYF. The DNA of the CDR3 is TGTGCCAGCAGCTTGGGGACTTTTATCACAGATACGCAGTATTTT.

This clone came up once. The chain joins TRBV7-2 to TRBJ2-7, with D possibly being TRBD1 (6 bases). CDR1 and CDR2 from the germline V gene are SGHTA and FQGNSA. This CDR3 has 12 residues. V gave up 5 bases and J gave up 4 bases, with 9 bases separating them. The CDR3 DNA is TGTGCCAGCAGCCGGACAGCTTACGAGCAGTACTTC. Its translation is CASSRTAYEQYF.

The J gene is TRBJ1-5, the V gene TRBV12-3 or TRBV12-4; weak D call: TRBD1 (5 bases). The CDR3 covers 12 residues. V lost 5 bases, J lost 11 bases, and 13 bases lay in between. The CDR3, as DNA: TGTGCCAGCAGTCCTGGCAGGGTGTCCCAGCATTTT. Residues: CASSPGRVSQHF.